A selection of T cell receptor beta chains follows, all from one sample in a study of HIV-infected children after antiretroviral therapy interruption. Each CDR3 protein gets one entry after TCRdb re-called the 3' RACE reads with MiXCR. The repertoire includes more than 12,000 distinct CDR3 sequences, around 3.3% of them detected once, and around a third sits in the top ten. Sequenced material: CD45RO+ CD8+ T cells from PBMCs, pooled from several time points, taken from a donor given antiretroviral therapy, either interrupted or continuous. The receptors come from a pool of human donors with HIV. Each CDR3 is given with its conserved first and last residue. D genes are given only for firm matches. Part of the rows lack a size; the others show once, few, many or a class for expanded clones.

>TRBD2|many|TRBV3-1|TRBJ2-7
TGTGCCAGCAGCCAGACTAGCGGGCCGTACGAGCAGTACTTC
CASSQTSGPYEQYF
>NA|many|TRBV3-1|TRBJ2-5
TGTGCCAGCAGCCAAGATAGATTCTCGTACCAAGAGACCCAGTACTTC
CASSQDRFSYQETQYF
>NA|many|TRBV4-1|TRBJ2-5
TGCGCCAGCAGCCAAGATACGGAGACCCAGTACTTC
CASSQDTETQYF
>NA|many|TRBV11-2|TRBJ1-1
TGTGCCAGCAGCCCGAGATCTGGGGGCGAGGTGGGAGGAAGCACTGAAGCTTTCTTT
CASSPRSGGEVGGSTEAFF
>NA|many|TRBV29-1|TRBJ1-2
TGCAGCGTAAACCGGGACACCTCAGGGGACTATGGCTACACCTTC
CSVNRDTSGDYGYTF
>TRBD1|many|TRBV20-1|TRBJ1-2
TGCAGTGCTTACTCGACAGGGATCTATGGCTACACCTTC
CSAYSTGIYGYTF
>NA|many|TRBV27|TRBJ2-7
TGTGCCAGCAGCAGGGACACCCTCTCCTACGAGCAGTACTTC
CASSRDTLSYEQYF
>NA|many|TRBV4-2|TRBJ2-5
TGTGCCAGCAGCGGTTCAAGCGGAGTGGGACAAGAGACCCAGTACTTC
CASSGSSGVGQETQYF
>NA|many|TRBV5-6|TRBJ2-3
TGTGCCAGCAGCGGGGGGATCGGCACAGATACGCAGTATTTT
CASSGGIGTDTQYF
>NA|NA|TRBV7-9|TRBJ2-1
TGTGCCAGCAGCTCCACTTCGGGCAATGAGCAGTTCTTC
CASSSTSGNEQFF
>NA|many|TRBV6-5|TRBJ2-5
TGTGCCAGCAGCCACCTGGGGGTCCAAGAGACCCAGTACTTC
CASSHLGVQETQYF
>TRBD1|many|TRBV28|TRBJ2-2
TGTGCCAGCAGTCCCCCTGGACAGGGGGATGTCGGGGAGCTGTTTTTT
CASSPPGQGDVGELFF
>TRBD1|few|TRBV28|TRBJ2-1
TGTGCCAGCTCACTAGGGACAGGGGACTCCAATGAGCAGTTCTTC
CASSLGTGDSNEQFF
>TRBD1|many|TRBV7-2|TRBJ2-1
TGTGCCAGCAGGGTGACAGGGTCTAGGGCTGTGTTCAGTGAGCAGTTCTTC
CASRVTGSRAVFSEQFF
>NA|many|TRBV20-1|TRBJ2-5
TGCAGTGTCGGAGCTGGAGCGTGGGAGACCCAGTACTTC
CSVGAGAWETQYF
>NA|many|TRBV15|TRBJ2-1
TGTGCCACCAGCAGTAACAATGAGCAGTTCTTC
CATSSNNEQFF
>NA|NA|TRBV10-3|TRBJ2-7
TGTGCCATCAGTGGCGACCTCTCCTACGAGCAGTACTTC
CAISGDLSYEQYF
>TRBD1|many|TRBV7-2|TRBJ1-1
TGTGCCAGCAGCTTCTCGACAGGGGAAAAAGGCACTGAAGCTTTCTTT
CASSFSTGEKGTEAFF
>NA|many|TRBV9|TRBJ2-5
TGTGCCAGCAGCGTAGAAGGAACGACGAGGGAGACCCAGTACTTC
CASSVEGTTRETQYF
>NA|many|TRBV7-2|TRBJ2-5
TGTGCCAGCAGCTCCCTTGGGGGCGGGGTTCAAGAGACCCAGTACTTC
CASSSLGGGVQETQYF
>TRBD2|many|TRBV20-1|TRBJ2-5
TGCAGTGCTCGACTAGCGGGGGGGAAAGAGACCCAGTACTTC
CSARLAGGKETQYF
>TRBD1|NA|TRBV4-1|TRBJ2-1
TGCGCCAGCAGCCAAGATCCCAGGGGGCTTTGGGAAGAGCAGTTCTTC
CASSQDPRGLWEEQFF
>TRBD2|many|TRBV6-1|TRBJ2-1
TGTGCCAGCAGGCCGGGACTAGAGTGGGATGAGCAGTTCTTC
CASRPGLEWDEQFF
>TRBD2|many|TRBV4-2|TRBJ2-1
TGTGCCAGCAGCCGACTAGCGGAGAGCTCCTACAATGAGCAGTTCTTC
CASSRLAESSYNEQFF
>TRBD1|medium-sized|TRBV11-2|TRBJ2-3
TGTGCCAGCAGCTTAGGGACAGGCCCCTGGGATACGCAGTATTTT
CASSLGTGPWDTQYF
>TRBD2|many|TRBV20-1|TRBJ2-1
TGCAGTGCTAAGTCTGCGGGGGGGCATTCTGATGAGCAGTTCTTC
CSAKSAGGHSDEQFF
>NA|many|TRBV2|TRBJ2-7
TGTGCCAGCGAGCCTTCGACAGGTTCCTACGAGCAGTACTTC
CASEPSTGSYEQYF
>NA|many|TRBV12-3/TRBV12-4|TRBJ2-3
TGTGCCAGCAGTTCGAGCGCAGATACGCAGTATTTT
CASSSSADTQYF
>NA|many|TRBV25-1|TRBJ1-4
TGTGCCAGCAGTGAACTAAATTCCGGGGCGGAAAAACTGTTTTTT
CASSELNSGAEKLFF
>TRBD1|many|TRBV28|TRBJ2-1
TGTGCCAGCAGTTTAGGGGACAGTACCGAGAATGAGCAGTTCTTC
CASSLGDSTENEQFF